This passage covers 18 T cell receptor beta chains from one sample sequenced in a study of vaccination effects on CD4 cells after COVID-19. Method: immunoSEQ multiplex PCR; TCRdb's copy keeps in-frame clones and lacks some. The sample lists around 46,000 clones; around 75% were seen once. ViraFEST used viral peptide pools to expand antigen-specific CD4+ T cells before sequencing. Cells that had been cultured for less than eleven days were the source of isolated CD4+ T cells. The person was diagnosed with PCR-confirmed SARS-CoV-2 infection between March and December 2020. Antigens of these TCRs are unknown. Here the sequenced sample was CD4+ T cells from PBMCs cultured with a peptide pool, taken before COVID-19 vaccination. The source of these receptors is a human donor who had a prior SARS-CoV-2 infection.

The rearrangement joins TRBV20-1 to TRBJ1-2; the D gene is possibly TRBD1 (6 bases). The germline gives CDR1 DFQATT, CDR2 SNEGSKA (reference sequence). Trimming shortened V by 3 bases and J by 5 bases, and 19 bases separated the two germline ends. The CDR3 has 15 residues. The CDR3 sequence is CSASETGGVGYGYTF. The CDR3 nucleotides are TGCAGTGCTAGTGAGACAGGAGGAGTAGGTTATGGCTACACCTTC.

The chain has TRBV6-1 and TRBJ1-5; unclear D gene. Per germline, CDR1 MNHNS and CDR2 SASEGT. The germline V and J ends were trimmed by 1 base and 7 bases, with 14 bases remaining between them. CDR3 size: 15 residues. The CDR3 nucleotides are TGTGCCAGCAGTGAAGGTGGAGGGAGCGGACAGCCCCAGCATTTT. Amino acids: CASSEGGGSGQPQHF.

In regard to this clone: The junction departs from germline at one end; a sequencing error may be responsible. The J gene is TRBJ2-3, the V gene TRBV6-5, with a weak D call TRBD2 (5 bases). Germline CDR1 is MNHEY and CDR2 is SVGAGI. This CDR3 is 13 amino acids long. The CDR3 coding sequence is TGTGCCAGCAGTTACGCCTTGCTAGCCCCTGAAGAATTT. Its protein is CASSYALLAPEEF.

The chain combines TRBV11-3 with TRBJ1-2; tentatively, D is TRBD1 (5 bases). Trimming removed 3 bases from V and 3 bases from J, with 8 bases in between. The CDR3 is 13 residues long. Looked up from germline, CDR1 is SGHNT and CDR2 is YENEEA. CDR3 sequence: CASSFTGDYGYTF. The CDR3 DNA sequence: TGTGCCAGCAGCTTTACGGGGGACTATGGCTACACCTTC. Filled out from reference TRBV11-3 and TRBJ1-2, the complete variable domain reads EAGVVQSPRYKIIEKKQPVAFWCNPISGHNTLYWYLQNLGQGPELLIRYENEEAVDDSQLPKDRFSAERLKGVDSTLKIQPAELGDSAVYLCASSFTGDYGYTFGSGTRLTVV.

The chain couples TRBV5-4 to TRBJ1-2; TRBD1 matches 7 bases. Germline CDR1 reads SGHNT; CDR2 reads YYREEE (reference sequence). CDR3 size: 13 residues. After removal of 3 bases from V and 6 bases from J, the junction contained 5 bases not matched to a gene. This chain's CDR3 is CASSWDDRDGYTF. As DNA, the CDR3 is TGTGCCAGCAGCTGGGACGACAGGGATGGCTACACCTTC.

The CDR3 here is CASSLQGIFYNEQFF. CDR3 sequence (DNA): TGTGCCAGCAGCCTCCAGGGGATTTTCTACAATGAGCAGTTCTTC. The rearrangement joins TRBV11-3 to TRBJ2-1; possible D gene TRBD1, 6 bases. This CDR3 has 15 residues. CDR1 SGHNT and CDR2 YENEEA come from the germline V gene. With 5 bases removed from V and 3 bases from J, the gap between germline ends came to 14 bases.

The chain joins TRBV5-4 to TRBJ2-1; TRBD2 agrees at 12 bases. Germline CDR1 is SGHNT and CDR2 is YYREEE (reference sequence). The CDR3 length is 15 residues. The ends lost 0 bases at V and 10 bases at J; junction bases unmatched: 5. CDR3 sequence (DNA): TGTGCCAGCAGCTTGGGACTAGCGGGAGTGGGAGAGCAGTTCTTC. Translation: CASSLGLAGVGEQFF.

CDR3 sequence reads: CASSLRAGDEQYF. CDR3 nucleotide sequence: TGTGCCAGCAGCTTAAGGGCCGGGGACGAGCAGTACTTC. The chain carries TRBV7-6 and TRBJ2-7; D may be TRBD2 (5 bases). V was clipped by 2 bases and J by 5 bases, with 10 bases between them. Germline V gene lookup returns CDR1 SGHVS and CDR2 FNYEAQ. This CDR3 spans 13 amino acids.

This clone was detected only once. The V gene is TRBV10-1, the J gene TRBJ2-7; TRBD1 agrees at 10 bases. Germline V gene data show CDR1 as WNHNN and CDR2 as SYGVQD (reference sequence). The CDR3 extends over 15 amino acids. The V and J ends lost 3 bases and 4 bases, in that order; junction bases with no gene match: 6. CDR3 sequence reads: CASSEGGQGLYEQYF. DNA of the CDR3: TGCGCCAGCAGTGAAGGGGGACAGGGGCTGTACGAGCAGTACTTC.

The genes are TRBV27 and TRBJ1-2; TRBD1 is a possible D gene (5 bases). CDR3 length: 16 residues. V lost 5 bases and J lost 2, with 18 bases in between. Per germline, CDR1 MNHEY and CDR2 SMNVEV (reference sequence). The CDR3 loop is CASSPRESRGNYGYTF. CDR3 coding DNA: TGTGCCAGCAGTCCACGGGAAAGCCGGGGCAACTATGGCTACACCTTC.

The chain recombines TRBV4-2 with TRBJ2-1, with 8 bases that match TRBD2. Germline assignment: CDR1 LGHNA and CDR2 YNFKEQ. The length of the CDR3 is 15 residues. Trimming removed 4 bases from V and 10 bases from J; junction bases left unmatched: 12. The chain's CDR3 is CASSLDNGGGREQFF. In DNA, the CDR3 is TGTGCCAGCAGCCTGGATAACGGGGGGGGTAGGGAGCAGTTCTTC.

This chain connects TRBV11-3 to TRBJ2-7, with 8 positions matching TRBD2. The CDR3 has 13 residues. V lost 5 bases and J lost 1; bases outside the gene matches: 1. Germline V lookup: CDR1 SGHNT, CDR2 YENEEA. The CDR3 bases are TGTGCCAGCAGCCGCGGGGGGTCCTACGAGCAGTACTTC. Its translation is CASSRGGSYEQYF.

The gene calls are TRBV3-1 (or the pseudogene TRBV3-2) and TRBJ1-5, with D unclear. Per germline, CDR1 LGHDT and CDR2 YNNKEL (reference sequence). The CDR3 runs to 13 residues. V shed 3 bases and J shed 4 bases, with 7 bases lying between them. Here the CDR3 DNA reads TGTGCCAGCAGCCAGGAACGGAATCAGCCCCAGCATTTT. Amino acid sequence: CASSQERNQPQHF.

Written as DNA, the CDR3 is TGTGCCAGCAGTTACGGTCCAGCGGGGCTTTACGAGCAGTACTTC. Its protein product is CASSYGPAGLYEQYF. The rearrangement joins TRBV6-5 to TRBJ2-7, with 7 bases fitting TRBD2. The trim removed 2 bases at V and 4 bases at J, leaving 8 bases unmatched. The CDR3 consists of 15 residues. Germline V gene data show CDR1 as MNHEY and CDR2 as SVGAGI.

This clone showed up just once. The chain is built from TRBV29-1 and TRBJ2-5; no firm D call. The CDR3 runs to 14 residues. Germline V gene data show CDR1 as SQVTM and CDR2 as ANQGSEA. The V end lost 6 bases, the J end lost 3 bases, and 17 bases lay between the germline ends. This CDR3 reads CSVVRTGTKETQYF. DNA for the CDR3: TGCAGCGTGGTTCGGACGGGCACTAAAGAGACCCAGTACTTC.

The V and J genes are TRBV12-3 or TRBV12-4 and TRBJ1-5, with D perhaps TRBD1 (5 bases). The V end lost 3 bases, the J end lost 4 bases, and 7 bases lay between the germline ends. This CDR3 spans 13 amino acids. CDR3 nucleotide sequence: TGTGCCAGCAGTTTCGGGGGGAATCAGCCCCAGCATTTT. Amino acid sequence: CASSFGGNQPQHF.

Here the CDR3 reads CASSLVLHPYEQYF. DNA for the CDR3: TGTGCCAGCAGCTTAGTCCTTCACCCCTACGAGCAGTACTTC. V is TRBV7-9 and J is TRBJ2-7; D gene ambiguous. Trimming removed 1 base from V and 2 bases from J, with 9 bases in between. This CDR3 is 14 amino acids long. Per the germline V gene, CDR1 is SEHNR and CDR2 is FQNEAQ (reference sequence).

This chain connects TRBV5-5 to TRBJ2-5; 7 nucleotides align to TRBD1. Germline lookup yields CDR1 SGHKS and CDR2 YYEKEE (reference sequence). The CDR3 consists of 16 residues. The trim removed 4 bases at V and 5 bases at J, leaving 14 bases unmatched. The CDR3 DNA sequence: TGTGCCAGCAGCGGAGTCGGGACAGCTACCGGGGAGACCCAGTACTTC. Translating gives CASSGVGTATGETQYF.